This T cell receptor (beta chain) was profiled in a study of shared clonotypes between healthy human individuals. Across several immunoSEQ plates, the genomic DNA of each subset was split evenly. On sorted subsets, replicate PCRs used 200 to 250 ng DNA, or approximately 33,000 T cell genomes. Clones were read by immunoSEQ multiplex PCR, and TCRdb kept only the in-frame ones, dropping some. The profile covers 550,000 to 700,000 clones, with 73% appearing a single time and more than 1.5% taken by the ten largest. CDR3 length: 12 residues. Trimming at V came to 7 bases and at J to 15 bases, leaving 12 bases not matched to a gene. Germline V lookup: CDR1 MDHEN, CDR2 SYDVKM.

The sequence came from a woman aged 25-40 years in good health. The V gene is TRBV28, the J gene TRBJ1-5, with 7 nucleotides matching TRBD1. Sequences were obtained from memory CD4+ T cells sorted from blood. Subset defined: CD45RA-negative fraction. This chain's CDR3 is CASTLLQGRRHF. The CDR3 coding sequence is TGTGCCAGCACCCTATTACAGGGGCGGCGGCATTTT.